This T cell receptor (beta chain) was sequenced during a study of blood T cell repertoires in COVID-19. About the study: Acute and convalescent COVID-19 specimens originated in the United States, Italy and Spain. T cells, B-cell-depleted T cells, or PBMCs supplied cDNA or gDNA.

The V gene lost 1 base and the J gene lost 1 base, with 8 bases spanning the gap. The CDR3 loop spans 16 amino acids. Germline CDR1 LNHDA, CDR2 SQIVND (reference sequence). Authors' data handling: Reference gene primer amplification in the assay estimated nucleated cell counts. Here immunoSEQ multiplex PCR was the method, and the copy in TCRdb shows in-frame clones only, minus some. The V and J calls and the clone size are those of that table, but D and trimming were determined from the DNA. Of around 120,000 clones listed, around 80% are singletons. This rearrangement joins TRBV19 to TRBJ1-6; a weak D match, TRBD1 (6 bases). The clonotype comes from a man in his 70s with acute or convalescent COVID-19. Sequenced input: peripheral blood. CDR3 sequence: CASSIVGASYNSPLHF. The CDR3 DNA sequence: TGTGCCAGTAGTATAGTGGGGGCGTCCTATAATTCACCCCTCCACTTT.